The 19 T cell receptor beta chains reported below all come from one sample, sequenced in a study of shared clonotypes between healthy human individuals. Clones were read by immunoSEQ multiplex PCR, and TCRdb kept only the in-frame ones, dropping some. The sample yields about 470,000 clones, around 75% seen once. The sequencing sample was made of PBMCs. Source of these receptors: a woman aged 40 to 50 in good health. Some clones in this sample may be carry-over from other donors' samples.

This sequence joins TRBV30 and TRBJ2-1; tentative D call: TRBD1 (6 bases). The V and J ends lost 8 bases and 4 bases respectively, with 18 bases between them. The CDR3 consists of 14 residues. Germline V gene sequence: CDR1 GTSNPN, CDR2 SVGIG (reference sequence). Here the CDR3 reads CALAGAGVYNEQFF. Here the CDR3 DNA reads TGTGCCCTGGCTGGGGCAGGGGTGTACAATGAGCAGTTCTTC.

The V call is TRBV6-4, the J call TRBJ1-1; D is perhaps TRBD1 (5 bases). Trimming took off 0 bases at V and 1 base at J, with 9 bases between the two ends. This CDR3 spans 15 amino acids. Germline CDR1 and CDR2: MRHNA and SNTAGT. The CDR3, as DNA: TGTGCCAGCAGTGACTCGGGACTCCCGAACACTGAAGCTTTCTTT. This translates into CASSDSGLPNTEAFF.

In its sample, this clone was seen many times. The chain's CDR3 is CASSLESGLDYGYTF. The CDR3, as DNA: TGTGCCAGCAGCTTGGAATCAGGGCTGGACTATGGCTACACCTTC. The chain employs TRBV5-8 and TRBJ1-2, with D possibly being TRBD1 (5 bases). The CDR3 is made up of 15 amino acids. Germline loops: CDR1 SGHTS, CDR2 YDEGEE. V was trimmed by 0 bases and J by 3 bases, leaving 12 bases between them.

The V and J genes are TRBV2 and TRBJ2-3; D ambiguous. Per germline, CDR1 SNHLY and CDR2 FYNNEI. The ends were cut back, 4 bases at V and 1 base at J, with 12 bases in the middle. The CDR3 contains 15 residues. The CDR3 DNA is TGTGCCAGCAGTGGGCAGCTCGGCCGCACAGATACGCAGTATTTT. Translating gives CASSGQLGRTDTQYF.

The chain is built from TRBV30 and TRBJ2-7, with a weak D call TRBD1 (6 bases). CDR1 is GTSNPN and CDR2 is SVGIG in the germline V gene (reference sequence). The CDR3 is made up of 13 amino acids. The V gene lost 4 bases and the J gene lost 2 bases, with 12 bases spanning the gap. The CDR3 spells CAWKVQGPYEQYF. CDR3 in DNA: TGTGCCTGGAAGGTTCAGGGGCCCTACGAGCAGTACTTC.

The J gene is TRBJ1-2, the V gene TRBV5-4, with 9 bases lining up with TRBD1. The CDR3 has 14 amino acids. Germline CDR1 is SGHNT and CDR2 is YYREEE (reference sequence). Losses at the gene ends were 1 base for V and 7 bases for J; bases not matched to a gene: 5. The CDR3 reads CASSLRGQGSGYTF. The CDR3 DNA follows: TGTGCCAGCAGCTTGCGGGGACAGGGAAGTGGCTACACCTTC.

This clone was observed a single time. V gene TRBV7-9 combines with J gene TRBJ2-1; D remains ambiguous. V gave up 4 bases and J gave up 0 bases, with 10 bases separating them. Germline CDR1 and CDR2: SEHNR and FQNEAQ (reference sequence). The CDR3 covers 15 residues. This chain's CDR3 is CASSSQVRSYNEQFF. The CDR3 DNA reads TGTGCCAGCAGCTCCCAGGTCCGCTCCTACAATGAGCAGTTCTTC.

The chain is built from TRBV5-8 and TRBJ2-1; 9 positions agree with TRBD2. J lost 4 bases, V lost 4 bases, and 12 bases had no gene match. Germline loops: CDR1 SGHTS, CDR2 YDEGEE. This CDR3 is 17 amino acids long. The CDR3 loop is CASSIGLARLIYNEQFF. The CDR3 nucleotides are TGTGCCAGCAGCATCGGACTAGCGCGATTGATTTACAATGAGCAGTTCTTC.

The rearrangement joins TRBV6-1 to TRBJ1-3, with D uncertain. Germline assignment: CDR1 MNHNS and CDR2 SASEGT. With 0 bases removed from V and 3 bases from J, the gap between germline ends came to 9 bases. This CDR3 contains 15 residues. The CDR3 spells CASSEAPGIGNTIYF. The CDR3, as DNA: TGTGCCAGCAGTGAAGCGCCGGGTATTGGAAACACCATATATTTT.

The gene calls are TRBV5-1 and TRBJ2-7; 7 bases fit TRBD1. The V gene's germline CDR1 is SGHRS and CDR2 YFSETQ. This CDR3 is built from 15 residues. Trimming took 4 bases from V and 1 from J; bases not matched to a gene: 8. CDR3 sequence: CASSRMGRGSYEQYF. The CDR3 bases are TGCGCCAGCAGCCGGATGGGCAGGGGGTCCTACGAGCAGTACTTC.

CDR3 amino acids: CASSVFGLAGGETQYF. DNA of the CDR3: TGTGCCAGCAGTGTCTTTGGACTAGCGGGAGGGGAGACCCAGTACTTC. The chain employs TRBV25-1 and TRBJ2-5; 15 bases fit TRBD2. Trimming at V came to 4 bases and at J to 5 bases, leaving 5 bases not matched to a gene. The CDR3 has 16 residues. The germline gives CDR1 MGHDK, CDR2 SYGVNS.

This chain uses TRBV9 with TRBJ1-2, with 10 bases matching TRBD1. The trim removed 2 bases at V and 4 bases at J, leaving 8 bases unmatched. The length of the CDR3 is 16 residues. Germline V lookup: CDR1 SGDLS, CDR2 YYNGEE. CDR3 nucleotides: TGTGCCAGCAGCGTCGGGGCGACAGGGGGCGTCTATGGCTACACCTTC. Translated, it gives CASSVGATGGVYGYTF.

The V gene is TRBV27, the J gene TRBJ2-7; 7 positions agree with TRBD1. V lost 5 bases and J lost 5; bases outside the gene matches: 6. This CDR3 has 13 residues. Germline CDR1 is MNHEY and CDR2 is SMNVEV (reference sequence). The CDR3, as DNA: TGTGCCAGCAGTCAAAGGGGGCAAGACGAGCAGTACTTC. It specifies CASSQRGQDEQYF.

V is TRBV6-5 and J is TRBJ1-1; 7 nucleotides match TRBD1. Germline V CDR1 and CDR2: MNHEY, SVGAGI. The V segment lost 6 bases and the J segment 11 bases; nucleotides outside the gene matches: 12. The CDR3 runs 13 residues. The CDR3 region is CASSGRGGGLAFF. The CDR3 DNA follows: TGTGCCAGCAGCGGACGAGGGGGCGGGTTGGCTTTCTTT.

This clone was found once. The DNA of the CDR3 is TGTGCCAGCACCCCCCGGACCGAGGGCATGAACACTGAAGCTTTCTTT. As protein: CASTPRTEGMNTEAFF. The chain links TRBV6-6 to TRBJ1-1, with D hard to call. Germline CDR1 is MNHNY and CDR2 is SVGAGI (reference sequence). Between the trimmed V and J ends, which lost 7 bases and 0 bases, there was a span of 18 bases. CDR3 length equals 16 residues.

V gene TRBV28 combines with J gene TRBJ1-1; a weak D match, TRBD1 (6 bases). Trimming pared 6 bases from V and 0 bases from J, leaving 17 bases between. There are 16 residues in the CDR3. Germline V lookup: CDR1 MDHEN, CDR2 SYDVKM. CDR3 DNA sequence: TGTGCCAGCAGCCGCGGGGGCAGCTTTATGAACACTGAAGCTTTCTTT. This gives the protein CASSRGGSFMNTEAFF.

The chain combines TRBV7-2 with TRBJ2-1; D uncertain. V lost 1 base and J 7 bases, leaving 11 bases between the germline ends. Germline V lookup: CDR1 SGHTA, CDR2 FQGNSA. This CDR3 spans 14 amino acids. The chain's CDR3 is CASSLGLVGNEQFF. The CDR3 DNA reads as TGTGCCAGCAGCTTAGGGTTGGTGGGGAATGAGCAGTTCTTC.

The V call is TRBV7-8, the J call TRBJ1-4; no clear D. Germline CDR1 is SGHVS and CDR2 is FQNEAQ. Trimming stripped 1 base from V and 5 bases from J, with 14 bases between. CDR3 length equals 16 residues. CDR3 in DNA: TGTGCCAGCAGCTTAGGGAGAGGGCAGATCAATGAAAAACTGTTTTTT. Translation gives CASSLGRGQINEKLFF.

J is TRBJ2-5 and V is TRBV30; 16 bases agree with TRBD2. In germline, CDR1 is GTSNPN, CDR2 SVGIG (reference sequence). The trim removed 4 bases at V and 5 bases at J, leaving 10 bases unmatched. The CDR3 length is 17 residues. The CDR3 loop reads CAWKEGLAGGPGETQYF. The CDR3 nucleotides are TGTGCCTGGAAGGAGGGACTAGCGGGAGGGCCTGGGGAGACCCAGTACTTC.